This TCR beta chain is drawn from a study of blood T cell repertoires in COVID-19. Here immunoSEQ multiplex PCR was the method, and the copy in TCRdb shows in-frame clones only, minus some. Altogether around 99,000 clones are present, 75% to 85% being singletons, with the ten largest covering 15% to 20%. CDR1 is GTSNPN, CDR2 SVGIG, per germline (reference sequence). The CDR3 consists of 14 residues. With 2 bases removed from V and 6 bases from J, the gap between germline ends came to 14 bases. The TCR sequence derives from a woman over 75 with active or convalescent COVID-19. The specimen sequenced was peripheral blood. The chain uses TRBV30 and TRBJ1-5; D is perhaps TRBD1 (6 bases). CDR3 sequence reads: CAWSLTGNSQPQHF. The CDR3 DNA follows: TGTGCCTGGAGTCTAACAGGGAACTCTCAGCCCCAGCATTTT.